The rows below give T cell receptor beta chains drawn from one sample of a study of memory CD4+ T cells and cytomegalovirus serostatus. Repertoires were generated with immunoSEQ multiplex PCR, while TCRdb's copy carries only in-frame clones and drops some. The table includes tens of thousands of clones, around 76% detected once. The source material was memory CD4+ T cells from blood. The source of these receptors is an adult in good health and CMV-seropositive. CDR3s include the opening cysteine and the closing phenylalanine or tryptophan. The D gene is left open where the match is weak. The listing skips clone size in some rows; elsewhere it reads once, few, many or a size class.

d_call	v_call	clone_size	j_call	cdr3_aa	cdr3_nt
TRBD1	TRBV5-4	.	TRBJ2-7	CASSSPGQGLKEQYF	TGTGCCAGCAGCTCTCCGGGACAGGGGCTGAAGGAGCAGTACTTC
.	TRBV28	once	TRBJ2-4	CASSFPNRVPAKNIQYF	TGTGCCAGCAGTTTCCCCAACAGGGTGCCAGCCAAAAACATTCAGTACTTC
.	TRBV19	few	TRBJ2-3	CASSPGLRTDTQYF	TGTGCCAGTAGTCCGGGACTTCGCACAGATACGCAGTATTTT
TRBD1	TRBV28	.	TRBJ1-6	CASRWTDRVLHF	TGTGCCAGCAGGTGGACCGACAGGGTCCTCCACTTT
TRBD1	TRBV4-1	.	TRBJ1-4	CASSQVGTGVEKLFF	TGCGCCAGCAGCCAAGTGGGGACAGGAGTTGAAAAACTGTTTTTT
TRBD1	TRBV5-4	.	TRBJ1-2	CASSVWGQPNYGYTF	TGTGCCAGCAGCGTTTGGGGACAGCCAAACTATGGCTACACCTTC
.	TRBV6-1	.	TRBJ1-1	CASGTEGSHTEAFF	TGTGCCAGCGGAACCGAGGGCAGTCACACTGAAGCTTTCTTT
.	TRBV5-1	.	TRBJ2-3	CASSLGGHTDTQYF	TGCGCCAGCAGCTTGGGGGGACACACAGATACGCAGTATTTT
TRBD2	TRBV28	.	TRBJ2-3	CASSFTIRGGAADTQYF	TGTGCCAGCAGTTTCACAATCCGCGGGGGGGCTGCTGATACGCAGTATTTT
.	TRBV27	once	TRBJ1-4	CASSEQGWEKLFF	TGTGCCAGCAGTGAGCAGGGTTGGGAAAAACTGTTTTTT
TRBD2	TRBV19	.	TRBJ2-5	CASSIVAGGPLKTQYF	TGTGCCAGTAGTATCGTAGCGGGGGGGCCGTTGAAGACCCAGTACTTC
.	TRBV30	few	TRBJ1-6	CAWRGLGQNSPLHF	TGTGCCTGGAGGGGTCTGGGCCAAAATTCACCCCTCCACTTT
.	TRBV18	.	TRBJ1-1	CASSPAQLNTEAFF	TGTGCCAGCTCACCGGCACAGCTTAACACTGAAGCTTTCTTT
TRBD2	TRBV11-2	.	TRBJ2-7	CASSLGPSGRSYEQYF	TGTGCCAGCAGCTTAGGTCCCAGCGGGAGATCCTACGAGCAGTACTTC
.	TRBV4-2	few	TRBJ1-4	CASSQDPGRGASTNEKLFF	TGTGCCAGCAGCCAAGATCCGGGGAGGGGGGCGAGCACTAATGAAAAACTGTTTTTT
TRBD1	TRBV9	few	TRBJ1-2	CASSADRDHGYTF	TGTGCCAGCAGCGCGGACAGGGACCATGGCTACACCTTC
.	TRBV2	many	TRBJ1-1	CASSDWPGRVEAFF	TGTGCCAGCAGCGACTGGCCAGGGAGGGTTGAAGCTTTCTTT
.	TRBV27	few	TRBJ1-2	CASSSTYGYTF	TGTGCCAGCAGTAGCACCTATGGCTACACCTTC
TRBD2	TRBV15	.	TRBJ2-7	CATSREGGGAYEQYF	TGTGCCACCAGCAGAGAGGGCGGGGGGGCCTACGAGCAGTACTTC
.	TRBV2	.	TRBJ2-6	CASMEGAGANVLTF	TGTGCCAGCATGGAGGGAGCTGGGGCCAACGTCCTGACTTTC
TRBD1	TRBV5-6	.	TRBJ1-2	CASSKDRAGYGYTF	TGTGCCAGCAGCAAGGACAGGGCAGGCTATGGCTACACCTTC
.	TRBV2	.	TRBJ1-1	CASSSRGGAFF	TGTGCCAGCAGTTCCCGGGGGGGGGCTTTCTTT
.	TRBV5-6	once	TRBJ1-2	CASSLEGRRYGYTF	TGTGCCAGCAGCTTGGAGGGGCGCCGGTATGGCTACACCTTC
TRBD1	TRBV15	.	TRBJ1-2	CATSRDYGTDGYTF	TGTGCCACCAGCAGAGATTATGGGACAGATGGCTACACCTTC
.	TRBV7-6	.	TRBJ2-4	CASSSGNSGKNIQYF	TGTGCCAGCAGCTCCGGGAACAGTGGGAAAAACATTCAGTACTTC
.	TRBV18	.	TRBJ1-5	CASSRGFSNQPQHF	TGTGCCAGCTCACGGGGGTTTAGCAATCAGCCCCAGCATTTT
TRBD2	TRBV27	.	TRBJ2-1	CASSFLAGGSYNEQFF	TGTGCCAGCAGTTTTTTAGCGGGGGGGTCCTACAATGAGCAGTTCTTC
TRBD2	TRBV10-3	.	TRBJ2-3	CAISDEREGGETQYF	TGTGCCATCAGTGATGAGCGGGAGGGGGGGGAAACGCAGTATTTT
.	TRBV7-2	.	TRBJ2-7	CASSLVSDYEQYF	TGTGCCAGCAGCTTGGTTTCTGACTACGAGCAGTACTTC
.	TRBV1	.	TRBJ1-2	CTSRDGYTF	TGCACCAGTCGGGATGGCTACACCTTC
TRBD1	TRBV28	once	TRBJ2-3	CASRTGGTDTQYF	TGTGCCAGCAGGACAGGGGGCACAGATACGCAGTATTTT
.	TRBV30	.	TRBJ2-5	CAWSGRALGETQYF	TGTGCCTGGAGTGGAAGGGCGCTGGGGGAGACCCAGTACTTC